These 4 T cell receptor beta chains originate from one sample sequenced in a study of shared clonotypes between healthy human individuals. Method: immunoSEQ multiplex PCR; TCRdb's copy keeps in-frame clones and lacks some. The data show approximately 1.9 million clones, with around 93% seen just once and around 1.7% held by the top ten. Naive CD8 cells lacked CD45RO and underwent positive selection for CCR7, leaving out terminally differentiated effector memory CD45RA+ cells. Sequencing input: naive CD8+ T cells from PBMCs. These receptors were obtained from a man aged 18 to 35 in good health. Some clones in this sample may be carry-over from other donors' samples.

Only a few counts were recorded for this clone. This chain joins TRBV6-4 and TRBJ2-7; 12 nucleotides line up with TRBD2. The CDR3 covers 14 residues. J was trimmed by 5 bases and V by 3 bases; bases with no gene match: 2. Germline lookup yields CDR1 MRHNA and CDR2 SNTAGT. The CDR3 spells CASSEGLAGHEQYF. In DNA form, the CDR3 reads TGTGCCAGCAGTGAGGGACTAGCGGGCCACGAGCAGTACTTC.

The chain couples TRBV7-6 to TRBJ2-7; 8 nucleotides agree with TRBD1. The trim removed 1 base at V and 5 bases at J, leaving 4 bases unmatched. This CDR3 contains 14 residues. From germline, CDR1 is SGHVS and CDR2 FNYEAQ. CDR3 residues: CASSLEPGGNEQYF. CDR3 sequence (DNA): TGTGCCAGCAGCTTAGAGCCAGGGGGCAACGAGCAGTACTTC.

This clone occurred once. This chain joins TRBV4-3 and TRBJ1-1; the match to TRBD1 covers 7 bases. The CDR3 has 17 residues. Germline CDR1 reads LGHNA; CDR2 reads YSLEER. After removal of 0 bases from V and 1 base from J, the junction contained 8 bases not matched to a gene. CDR3 in DNA: TGCGCCAGCAGCCAAGAAGTAGTTACAGGGGAGAACACTGAAGCTTTCTTT. Protein sequence: CASSQEVVTGENTEAFF.

The chain has TRBV7-9 and TRBJ2-1, with D possibly being TRBD1 (5 bases). The V gene's germline CDR1 is SEHNR and CDR2 FQNEAQ (reference sequence). Trimming cost V 2 bases and J 6 bases, with 14 bases left between them. The CDR3 covers 15 residues. The CDR3 spells CASSLIGHGANEQFF. CDR3 DNA: TGTGCCAGCAGCTTAATCGGACATGGGGCCAATGAGCAGTTCTTC.